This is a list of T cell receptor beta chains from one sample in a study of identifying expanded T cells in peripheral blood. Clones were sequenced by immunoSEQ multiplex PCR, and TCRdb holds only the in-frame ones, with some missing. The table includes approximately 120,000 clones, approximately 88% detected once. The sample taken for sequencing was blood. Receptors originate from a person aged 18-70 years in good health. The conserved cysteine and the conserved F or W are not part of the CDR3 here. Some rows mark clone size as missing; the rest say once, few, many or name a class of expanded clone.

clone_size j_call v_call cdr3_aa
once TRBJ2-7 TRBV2 ASRHPTNLGEQY
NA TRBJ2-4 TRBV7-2 ASSLNAGAINIQY
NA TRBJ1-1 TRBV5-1 ASSYGGLNTEAF
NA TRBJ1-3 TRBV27 ASSPGDSGNTIY
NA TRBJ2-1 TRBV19 ASSMGQGPYNEQF
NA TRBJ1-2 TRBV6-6 ASSYDGTDYGYT
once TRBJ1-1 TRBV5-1 ASSPDSNTEAF
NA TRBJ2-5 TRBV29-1 SAGRLQETQY
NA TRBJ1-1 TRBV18 ASSPADRAEAF
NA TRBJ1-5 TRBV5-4 ASSLDPYSNQPQH
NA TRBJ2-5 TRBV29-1 SVAEISGETQY
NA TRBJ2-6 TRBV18 ASSPGQGSGANVLT
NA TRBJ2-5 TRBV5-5 ASSLRGTIQETQY
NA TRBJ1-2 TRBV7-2 ASSLAGLKAGPRGYGYT
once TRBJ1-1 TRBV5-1 ASSSTSMNTEAF
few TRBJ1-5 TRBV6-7 ASRGRRNQPQH
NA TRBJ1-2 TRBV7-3 ASSLQPGYGYT
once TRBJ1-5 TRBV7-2 ASSPRGNSNQPQH
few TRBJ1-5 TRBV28 ASSPDRLDQPQH
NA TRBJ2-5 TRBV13 ASSLGGRTQY
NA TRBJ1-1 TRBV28 ASSSTVAWGEAF
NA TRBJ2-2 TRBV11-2 ASSQTGVGGELF
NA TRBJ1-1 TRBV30 AWSLTTRGGKAF
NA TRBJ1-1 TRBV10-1 ASSSDKNTEAF
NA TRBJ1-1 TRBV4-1 ASSQDSAGKPLNTEAF
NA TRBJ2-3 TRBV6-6 ASSYSVGSDTQY
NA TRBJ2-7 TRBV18 ASSPGVGRIDEQY
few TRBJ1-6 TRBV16 ASSQSSPITPLLH
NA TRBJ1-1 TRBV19 ASSIVGRTGGLAF
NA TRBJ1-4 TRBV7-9 ASSLPSGAINEKLF
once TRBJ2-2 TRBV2 ASSPTRDPKLGF
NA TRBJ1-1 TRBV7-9 ASLERNTEAF
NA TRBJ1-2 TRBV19 ASSIVGGAGYGYT
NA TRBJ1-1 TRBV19 ASSMGALTGYTEAF
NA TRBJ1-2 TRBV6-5 ASRSSHYGYT
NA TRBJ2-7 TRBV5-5 ASSLATGSYEQY
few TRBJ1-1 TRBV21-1 ASSKRPTGGGTEAF
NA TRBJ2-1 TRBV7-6 ASSLDIAGGRDEQF
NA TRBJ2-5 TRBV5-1 ASSLGGPWQETQY
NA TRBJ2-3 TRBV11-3 ASRLRGEDTQY